These 16 T cell receptor beta chains share one sample of origin, sequenced in a study of human T cells and chemical hapten exposure. Time point given: patch test 3, about 24 weeks after DPC sensitization. Noted treatment: therapeutic diphenylcyclopropenone sensitization with weekly scalp DPC. TCRdb called the RACE reads again in MiXCR, with one record for every CDR3 protein. Of about 92,000 distinct CDR3 sequences listed, about a tenth are singletons. This sample comprised whole blood, obtained in connection with sensitization to the hapten diphenylcyclopropenone (DPC). Source of these receptors: a woman aged 25 to 39 with alopecia areata. Some clones in this sample may be carry-over from other donors' samples.

The chain has TRBV6-1 and TRBJ1-6, with D perhaps TRBD1 (5 bases). Trimming removed 4 bases at V and 1 base at J, with 11 bases between. This CDR3 is built from 16 residues. Germline V gene lookup returns CDR1 MNHNS and CDR2 SASEGT. This CDR3 reads CASSGLGGSYNSPLHF. CDR3 nucleotide sequence: TGTGCCAGCAGTGGACTCGGGGGGTCCTATAATTCACCCCTCCACTTT.

Many counts were recorded for this clonotype. This chain connects TRBV2 to TRBJ2-1; the match to TRBD2 covers 10 bases. The germline V gene has CDR1 SNHLY and CDR2 FYNNEI. The CDR3 covers 16 residues. The ends lost 5 bases at V and 4 bases at J; junction bases unmatched: 8. CDR3 region: CASSTPLAGAYNEQFF. CDR3 in DNA: TGTGCCAGCAGTACACCCCTAGCGGGAGCGTACAATGAGCAGTTCTTC.

Of note for this clonotype: One base away lies a much larger clone, so this may be a sequencing read error. This chain links TRBV4-3 with TRBJ2-5; D perhaps matches TRBD1 (5 bases). This CDR3 comprises 15 residues. The germline V gene has CDR1 LGHNA and CDR2 YSLEER. CDR3 region: CANSQVGAPRGTQYF. Written as DNA, the CDR3 is TGCGCCAACAGCCAGGTTGGGGCCCCCAGAGGGACCCAGTACTTC.

The table lists this clonotype with a few counts. The chain is built from TRBV7-6 and TRBJ2-6; 9 bases are shared with TRBD1. The ends lost 1 base at V and 1 base at J; junction bases unmatched: 2. The CDR3 spans 17 residues. The V gene's germline CDR1 is SGHVS and CDR2 FNYEAQ. The DNA for the CDR3 is TGTGCCAGCAGCTTAGTGACAGGGGGATCTGGGGCCAACGTCCTGACTTTC. This codes for CASSLVTGGSGANVLTF.

The CDR3 is CAISLAGSNEQFF. In DNA, the CDR3 is TGTGCCATCAGTTTGGCGGGGAGCAATGAGCAGTTCTTC. V and J are TRBV10-3 and TRBJ2-1; a possible D gene is TRBD2 (6 bases). CDR1 and CDR2 (germline): ENHRY, SYGVKD. V gave up 5 bases and J gave up 6 bases, with 11 bases separating them. This CDR3 spans 13 amino acids.

A few counts support this clonotype. The J gene is TRBJ1-2, the V gene TRBV5-1; D is ambiguous. CDR3 size: 14 residues. V was pared by 0 bases and J by 8 bases, with 14 bases between. Germline CDR1 and CDR2: SGHRS and YFSETQ. The DNA of the CDR3 is TGCGCCAGCAGCTTGGACTTTACAGTTGCCGGCTACACCTTC. Translation gives CASSLDFTVAGYTF.

This chain joins TRBV7-9 and TRBJ2-5, with a possible D match to TRBD1 (6 bases). Trimming removed 4 bases from V and 6 bases from J, with 9 bases in between. The CDR3 is 12 amino acids. Germline V gene sequence: CDR1 SEHNR, CDR2 FQNEAQ (reference sequence). CDR3 DNA sequence: TGTGCCAGCAGCTCGGACAGAAAGACCCAGTACTTC. Translation: CASSSDRKTQYF.

This clonotype was seen a handful of times. This rearrangement joins TRBV28 to TRBJ2-7; D uncertain. Germline V CDR1 and CDR2: MDHEN, SYDVKM. The CDR3 totals 11 residues. The V end lost 5 bases, the J end lost 7 bases, and 9 bases lay between the germline ends. CDR3 sequence reads: CASSLTREQYF. In nucleotides, the CDR3 is TGTGCCAGCAGTCTTACGAGGGAGCAGTACTTC.

Worth noting for this clonotype: One end of the junction is discordant with germline, which a read error may explain. V usage is TRBV2 and J usage is TRBJ2-1; 8 positions agree with TRBD1. This CDR3 has 16 residues. CDR1 and CDR2 from the germline V gene are SNHLY and FYNNEI. CDR3 sequence (DNA): TGTGCCGGCAGTCGGGACAGGAAAAAAAATTACAATGAGCAGTTCTTC. Protein sequence: CAGSRDRKKNYNEQFF.

This clonotype was observed at least ten times. The rearrangement links TRBV28 to TRBJ2-2, with 8 nucleotides matching TRBD1. Germline CDR1 reads MDHEN; CDR2 reads SYDVKM. There are 15 residues in the CDR3. V shed 6 bases and J 4 bases; nucleotides not matched to a gene: 7. CDR3 DNA sequence: TGTGCCAGCAGCGGGGCAGGGGGCGGCACCGGGGAGCTGTTTTTT. Translating it yields CASSGAGGGTGELFF. Full variable domain (missing parts from reference TRBV28 and TRBJ2-2): DVKVTQSSRYLVKRTGEKVFLECVQDMDHENMFWYRQDPGLGLRLIYFSYDVKMKEKGDIPEGYSVSREKKERFSLILESASTNQTSMYLCASSGAGGGTGELFFGEGSRLTVL.

This clonotype appeared many times. The rearrangement joins TRBV6-4 to TRBJ2-3, with D perhaps matching TRBD2 (5 bases). V was shortened by 3 bases and J by 2 bases, with 15 bases between the two germline ends. The CDR3 has 16 residues. The germline V gene has CDR1 MRHNA and CDR2 SNTAGT. CDR3 nucleotide sequence: TGTGCCAGCAGTGATAGTCCTAGCTCAGTCACAGATACGCAGTATTTT. Its protein product is CASSDSPSSVTDTQYF.

Ten or more counts support this clonotype. The genes are TRBV20-1 and TRBJ2-7; the match to TRBD2 covers 9 bases. Germline assignment: CDR1 DFQATT and CDR2 SNEGSKA (reference sequence). CDR3 length: 16 amino acids. J was trimmed by 5 bases and V by 3 bases; bases with no gene match: 14. This chain's CDR3 is CSARKAGGPPPNEQYF. DNA for the CDR3: TGCAGTGCTAGGAAGGCGGGAGGGCCTCCCCCCAACGAGCAGTACTTC.

The rearrangement uses TRBV28 and TRBJ1-2; D remains ambiguous. V was pared by 6 bases and J by 7 bases, with 18 bases between. The CDR3 is 14 residues long. Germline V CDR1 and CDR2: MDHEN, SYDVKM. CDR3 sequence reads: CASRSAASPFGYTF. The CDR3 nucleotides are TGTGCCAGCAGATCGGCAGCGAGTCCTTTTGGCTACACCTTC.

This clonotype was observed at least ten times. The chain uses TRBV28 and TRBJ1-2; TRBD1 is a possible D gene (6 bases). In germline, CDR1 is MDHEN, CDR2 SYDVKM. V was clipped by 10 bases and J by 0 bases, with 15 bases between them. The CDR3 spans 14 residues. CDR3: CATLGTPPNYGYTF. CDR3 in DNA: TGTGCCACTCTCGGGACACCCCCTAACTATGGCTACACCTTC.

This clonotype was observed many times. The chain recombines TRBV4-2 with TRBJ2-2; TRBD2 matches at 10 bases. Germline trimming cut 2 bases from V and 2 bases from J; bases unmatched to any gene: 5. CDR1 LGHNA and CDR2 YNFKEQ come from the germline V gene. The CDR3 has 17 residues. Here the CDR3 reads CASSQPTSGSNTGELFF. CDR3 nucleotides: TGTGCCAGCAGCCAACCGACTAGCGGGTCCAACACCGGGGAGCTGTTTTTT.

This clonotype was seen only a few times. The chain joins TRBV5-6 to TRBJ2-2; D remains ambiguous. The CDR3 totals 15 residues. V gave up 4 bases and J gave up 5 bases, with 15 bases separating them. Germline lookup yields CDR1 SGHDT and CDR2 YYEEEE. The chain's CDR3 is CASSLVTSATGELFF. The DNA of the CDR3 is TGTGCCAGCAGCCTAGTAACAAGTGCGACCGGGGAGCTGTTTTTT.